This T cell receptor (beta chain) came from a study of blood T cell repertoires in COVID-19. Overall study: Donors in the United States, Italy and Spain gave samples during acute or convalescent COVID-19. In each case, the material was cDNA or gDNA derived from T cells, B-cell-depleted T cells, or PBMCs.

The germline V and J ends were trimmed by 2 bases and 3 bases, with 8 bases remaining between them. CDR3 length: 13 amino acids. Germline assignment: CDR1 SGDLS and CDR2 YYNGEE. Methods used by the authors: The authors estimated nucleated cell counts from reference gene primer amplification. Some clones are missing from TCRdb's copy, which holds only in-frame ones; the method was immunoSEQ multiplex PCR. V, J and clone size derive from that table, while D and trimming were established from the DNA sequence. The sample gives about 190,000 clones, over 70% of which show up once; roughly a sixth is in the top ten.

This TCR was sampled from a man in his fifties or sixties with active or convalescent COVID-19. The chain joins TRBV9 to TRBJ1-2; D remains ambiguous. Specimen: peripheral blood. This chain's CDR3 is CASSVRVDYGYTF. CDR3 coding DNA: TGTGCCAGCAGCGTGAGGGTGGACTATGGCTACACCTTC.